This T cell receptor (beta chain) was observed in a study of CD8+ T cells in alopecia areata. Points from the study as a whole: Clonality was higher in lesional than normal scalp, especially in alopecia totalis/universalis. Mouse data revealed clearer TCR sharing than patient data did, a gap possibly tied to HLA.

Both CD4+ and CD8+ T cells were separated by sorting PBMCs. On this clone: The antigen remains unidentified.

As the sequencing template, cDNA was produced by extracting RNA and reverse transcribing it. Sequencing was performed with immunoSEQ multiplex PCR; in TCRdb, only in-frame clones are kept and a portion is missing. The table has roughly 140,000 clones, 62% seen once. The length of the CDR3 is 10 residues. CDR1 is MNHNS and CDR2 is SASEGT in the germline V gene. Trimming took off 8 bases at V and 2 bases at J, with 1 base between the two ends. This chain joins TRBV6-1 and TRBJ1-5, with D unresolved. The clonotype comes from a human donor in good health. Specimen: CD8+ T cells sorted from blood. CDR3: CASGNQPQHF. The CDR3, as DNA: TGTGCCAGCGGCAATCAGCCCCAGCATTTT.